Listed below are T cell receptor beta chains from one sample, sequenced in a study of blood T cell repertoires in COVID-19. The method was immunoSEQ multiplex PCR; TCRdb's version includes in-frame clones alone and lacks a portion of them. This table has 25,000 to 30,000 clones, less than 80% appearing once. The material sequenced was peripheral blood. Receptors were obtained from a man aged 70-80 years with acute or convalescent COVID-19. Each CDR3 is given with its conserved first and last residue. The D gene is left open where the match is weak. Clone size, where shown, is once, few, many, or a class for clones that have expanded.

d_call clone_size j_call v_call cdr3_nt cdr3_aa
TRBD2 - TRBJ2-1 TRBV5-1 TGCGCCAGCAGCAGGTCGGGACTAGCGGGAATCTACAATGAGCAGTTCTTC CASSRSGLAGIYNEQFF
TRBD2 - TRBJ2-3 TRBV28 TGTGCCAGCAGTTTACCGACTAGCGGGGGGGCTGATACGCAGTATTTT CASSLPTSGGADTQYF
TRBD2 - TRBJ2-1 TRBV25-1 TGTGCCAGCAGTCCCCGGAGCGGGACTTACAATGAGCAGTTCTTC CASSPRSGTYNEQFF
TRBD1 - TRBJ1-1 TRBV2 TGTGCCACCACAGGGGCCACTGAAGCTTTCTTT CATTGATEAFF
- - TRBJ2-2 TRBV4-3 TGCGCCAGCAGCCAAGGGGATGGCAGGGGTTATGGCGGGGAGCTGTTTTTT CASSQGDGRGYGGELFF
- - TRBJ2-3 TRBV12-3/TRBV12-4 TGTGCCAGCAGTCCCTACGGGGATACGCAGTATTTT CASSPYGDTQYF
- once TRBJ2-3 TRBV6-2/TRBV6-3 TGTGCCAGCAGTTCAGGAACGTCGCCGCAGTATTTT CASSSGTSPQYF
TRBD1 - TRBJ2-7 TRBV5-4 TGTGCCAGCAGCCCGGGACAGGGAAATATCGAGCAGTACTTC CASSPGQGNIEQYF
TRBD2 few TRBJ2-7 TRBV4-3 TGCGCCAGCAGCCAAGATTTTTTGGGACTAGCGGGAGTTCACGAGCAGTACTTC CASSQDFLGLAGVHEQYF
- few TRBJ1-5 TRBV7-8 TGTGCCAGCAGCTTAATACGAGCTGAAAATCAGCCCCAGCATTTT CASSLIRAENQPQHF
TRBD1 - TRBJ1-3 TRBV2 TGTGCCAGCAGGGACCGGACAGGGCTCGGAAACACCATATATTTT CASRDRTGLGNTIYF
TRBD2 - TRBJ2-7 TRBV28 TGTGCCAGCAGTACCCCGGCTAGCGGGGGTTACGAGCAGTACTTC CASSTPASGGYEQYF
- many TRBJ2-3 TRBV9 TGTGCCAGCAGCGACGCGGGAAACACAGATACGCAGTATTTT CASSDAGNTDTQYF
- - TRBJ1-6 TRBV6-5 TGTGCCAGCAGTATCGTCGAGAATTCACCCCTCCACTTT CASSIVENSPLHF
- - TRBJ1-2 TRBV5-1 TGCGCCAGCAGCTCCTCGGGAAGGGCCTATGGCTACACCTTC CASSSSGRAYGYTF
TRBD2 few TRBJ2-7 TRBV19 TGTGCCAGTAGTATATCTGCTAGCGGGGGCGCCTACGAGCAGTACTTC CASSISASGGAYEQYF
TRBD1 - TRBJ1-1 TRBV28 TGTGCCAGCAGTCCGCGGACAGGGGGCGTAGCTTTCTTT CASSPRTGGVAFF
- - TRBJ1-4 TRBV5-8 TGTGCCAGCAGCTTGTCGGGACACCTCGGAGAAAAACTGTTTTTT CASSLSGHLGEKLFF
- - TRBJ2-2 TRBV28 TGTGCCAGCAGCCTTGGGCATTCTACCGGGGAGCTGTTTTTT CASSLGHSTGELFF
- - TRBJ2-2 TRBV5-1 TGCGCCAGCAGCTTGCAAAACACCGGGGAGCTGTTTTTT CASSLQNTGELFF
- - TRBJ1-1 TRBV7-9 TGTGCCAGCGGGAGACAAGGCACTGAAGCTTTCTTT CASGRQGTEAFF
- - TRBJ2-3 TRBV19 TGTGCCAGTAGTATTACGGTAGCTTCCATCACAGATACGCAGTATTTT CASSITVASITDTQYF
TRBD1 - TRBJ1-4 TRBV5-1 TGCGCCAGCAGCTTGAATACAGGGGCGGAGGAAAAACTGTTTTTT CASSLNTGAEEKLFF
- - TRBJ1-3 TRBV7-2 TGTGCCAGCAGCTTCTCGACAGGAATCTCTGGAAACACCATATATTTT CASSFSTGISGNTIYF
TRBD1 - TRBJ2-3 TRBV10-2 TGCGCCAGCGGAGACAGGGTTGAGTATTTT CASGDRVEYF
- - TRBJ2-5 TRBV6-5 TGTGCCAGCAGGAAGACAACAATCCAAGAGACCCAGTACTTC CASRKTTIQETQYF
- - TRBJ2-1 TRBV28 TGTGCCAGCACCCCCCGTCTTGTAGTCAATGAGCAGTTCTTC CASTPRLVVNEQFF
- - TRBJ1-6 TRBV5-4 TGTGCCAGCAGGAGGGAACAGATGAATTCACTCCTCCACTTT CASRREQMNSLLHF